This T cell receptor beta chain was observed in a study of shared clonotypes between healthy human individuals. Assay used: immunoSEQ multiplex PCR; TCRdb lists only in-frame clones, some missing. Altogether more than 2 million clones are present, roughly 93% being singletons, with the ten largest covering 1.5% to 2%. Terminally differentiated effector memory CD45RA+ cells were excluded from the naive CD8 cells, which were CD45RO-negative and positively selected for CCR7. This CDR3 has 16 residues. V gave up 1 base and J gave up 6 bases; unmatched junction bases: 9. Germline CDR1 is SGHDN and CDR2 is FVKESK.

The sequenced material came from naive CD8+ T cells from PBMCs. The rearrangement links TRBV14 to TRBJ2-4; 7 nucleotides agree with TRBD2. The sequence was obtained from a man aged 18 to 29 in good health. Some clones in this sample may be carry-over from other donors' samples. The CDR3 DNA reads TGTGCCAGCAGCCAAGGTCGCGGGAGAGGAGGAAACATTCAGTACTTC. This sequence encodes CASSQGRGRGGNIQYF.